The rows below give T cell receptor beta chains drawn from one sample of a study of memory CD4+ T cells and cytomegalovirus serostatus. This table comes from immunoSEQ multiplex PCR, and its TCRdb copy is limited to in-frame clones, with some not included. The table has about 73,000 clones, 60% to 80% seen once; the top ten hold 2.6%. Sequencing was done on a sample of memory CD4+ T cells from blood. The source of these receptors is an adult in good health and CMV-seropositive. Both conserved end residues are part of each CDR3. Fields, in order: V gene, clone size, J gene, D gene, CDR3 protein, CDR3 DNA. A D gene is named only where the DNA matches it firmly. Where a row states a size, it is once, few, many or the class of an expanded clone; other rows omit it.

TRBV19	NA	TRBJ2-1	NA	CASSISAGISNEQFF	TGTGCCAGTAGTATTAGTGCGGGGATAAGCAATGAGCAGTTCTTC
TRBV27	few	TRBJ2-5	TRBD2	CASRRATSGQETQYF	TGTGCCAGCAGGCGCGCGACTAGCGGGCAAGAGACCCAGTACTTC
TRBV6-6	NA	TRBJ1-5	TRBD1	CASSYQVNRGDQPQHF	TGTGCCAGCAGTTACCAGGTAAACAGGGGGGATCAGCCCCAGCATTTT
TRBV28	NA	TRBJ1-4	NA	CASSFMGGLREKLFF	TGTGCCAGCAGTTTCATGGGGGGCTTGAGGGAAAAACTGTTTTTT
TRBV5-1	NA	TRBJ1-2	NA	CASSLVGDSDGYTF	TGCGCCAGCAGCTTGGTAGGGGACTCGGATGGCTACACCTTC
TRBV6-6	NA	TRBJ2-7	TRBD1	CASSYSGGSFDHEQYF	TGTGCCAGCAGTTACTCAGGGGGCTCTTTCGATCACGAGCAGTACTTC
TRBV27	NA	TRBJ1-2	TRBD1	CASSLATGVVGGYTF	TGTGCCAGCAGTTTAGCGACAGGGGTAGTAGGTGGCTACACCTTC
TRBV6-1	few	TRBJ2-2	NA	CASASLVSNTGELFF	TGTGCCAGCGCCTCTCTTGTTTCGAACACCGGGGAGCTGTTTTTT
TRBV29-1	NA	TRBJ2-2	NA	CSAKRLTNTGELFF	TGCAGCGCGAAAAGGTTGACGAACACCGGGGAGCTGTTTTTT
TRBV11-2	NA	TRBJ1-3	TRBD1	CASRSTGASGNTIYF	TGTGCCAGCAGATCAACAGGGGCTTCTGGAAACACCATATATTTT
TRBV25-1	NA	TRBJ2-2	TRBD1	CASTRTGVAGELFF	TGTGCCAGCACCAGGACAGGGGTTGCTGGGGAGCTGTTTTTT
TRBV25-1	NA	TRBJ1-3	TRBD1	CASTGTGRGNTIYF	TGTGCCAGCACCGGGACAGGGAGAGGAAACACCATATATTTT
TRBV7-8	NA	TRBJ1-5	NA	CASSPRTVTQPQHF	TGTGCCAGCAGCCCCAGGACCGTCACTCAGCCCCAGCATTTT
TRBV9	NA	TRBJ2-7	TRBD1	CASSVGTGGGYEQYF	TGTGCCAGCAGCGTTGGGACAGGGGGCGGGTACGAGCAGTACTTC
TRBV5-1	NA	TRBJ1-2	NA	CASSLGHGSAYGYTF	TGCGCCAGCAGCTTGGGGCACGGGTCTGCCTATGGCTACACCTTC
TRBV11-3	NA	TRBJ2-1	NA	CASSPRTGRDFNEQFF	TGTGCCAGCAGCCCTCGGACGGGAAGGGATTTCAATGAGCAGTTCTTC
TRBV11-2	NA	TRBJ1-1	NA	CASSYRDGGPEAFF	TGTGCCAGCAGCTACCGGGACGGGGGCCCTGAAGCTTTCTTT
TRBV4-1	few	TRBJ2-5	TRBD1	CASSRGQGYQETQYF	TGCGCCAGCAGCCGCGGACAGGGGTACCAAGAGACCCAGTACTTC
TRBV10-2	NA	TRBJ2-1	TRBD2	CASTPGGFYNEQFF	TGCGCCAGCACTCCGGGGGGGTTCTACAATGAGCAGTTCTTC
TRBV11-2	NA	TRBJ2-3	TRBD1	CASLDRGIGYTQYF	TGTGCCAGCTTGGACAGGGGTATCGGATATACGCAGTATTTT
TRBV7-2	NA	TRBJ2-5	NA	CASSSRNLETQYF	TGTGCCAGCAGCTCCCGTAACTTGGAGACCCAGTACTTC
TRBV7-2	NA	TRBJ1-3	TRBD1	CASSLQGGNSGNTIYF	TGTGCCAGCAGCTTACAGGGGGGAAACTCTGGAAACACCATATATTTT
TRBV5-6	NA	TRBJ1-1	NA	CASSLVGGLNTEAFF	TGTGCCAGCAGCTTGGTGGGGGGTTTGAACACTGAAGCTTTCTTT
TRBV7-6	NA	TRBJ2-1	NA	CASSSRAEQFF	TGTGCCAGCAGCTCCCGGGCAGAGCAGTTCTTC
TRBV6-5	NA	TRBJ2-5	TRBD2	CASNFGGGYQETQYF	TGTGCCAGCAATTTCGGGGGGGGGTACCAAGAGACCCAGTACTTC
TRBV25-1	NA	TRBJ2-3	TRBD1	CASSDSNTGQSTDTQYF	TGTGCCAGCAGTGATTCGAACACGGGACAGAGCACAGATACGCAGTATTTT
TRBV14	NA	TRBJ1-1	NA	CASGLQANTEAFF	TGTGCCAGCGGGTTACAGGCGAACACTGAAGCTTTCTTT
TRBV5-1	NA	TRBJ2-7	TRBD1	CASSSNNRGLLQYF	TGCGCCAGCAGCTCGAACAACAGGGGTTTACTGCAGTACTTC
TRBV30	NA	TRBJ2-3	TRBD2	CAWRVAGGQRDTQYF	TGTGCCTGGAGAGTTGCGGGGGGGCAGAGAGATACGCAGTATTTT
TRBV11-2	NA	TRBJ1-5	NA	CASSLNGYQPQHF	TGTGCCAGCAGCTTAAACGGGTACCAGCCCCAGCATTTT
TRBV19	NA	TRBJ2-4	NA	CASSIDPLNIQYF	TGTGCCAGTAGTATTGACCCTCTCAACATTCAGTACTTC
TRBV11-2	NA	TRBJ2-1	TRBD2	CASSLERSGGYEQFF	TGTGCCAGCAGCTTAGAAAGGAGCGGGGGGTATGAGCAGTTCTTC
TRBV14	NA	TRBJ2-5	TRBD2	CASSQVLAAETQYF	TGTGCCAGCAGCCAAGTACTAGCGGCGGAGACCCAGTACTTC
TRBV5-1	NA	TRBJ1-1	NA	CASSLRPRGDTEAFF	TGCGCCAGCAGCTTAAGACCCCGGGGGGACACTGAAGCTTTCTTT
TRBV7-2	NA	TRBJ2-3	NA	CASSLAGRRGADTQYF	TGTGCCAGCAGCTTAGCAGGACGGAGGGGGGCAGATACGCAGTATTTT
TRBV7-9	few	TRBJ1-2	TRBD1	CASSDGTGSGYTF	TGTGCCAGCAGCGATGGGACAGGTAGTGGCTACACCTTC
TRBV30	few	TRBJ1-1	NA	CAWSGGRSNTEAFF	TGTGCCTGGAGTGGGGGGAGGTCGAACACTGAAGCTTTCTTT
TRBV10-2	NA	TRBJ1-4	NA	CASSLAGYGEKLFF	TGCGCCAGCAGTTTAGCAGGGTACGGTGAAAAACTGTTTTTT
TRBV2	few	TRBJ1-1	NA	CASVFYNTEAFF	TGTGCCAGTGTTTTTTACAACACTGAAGCTTTCTTT
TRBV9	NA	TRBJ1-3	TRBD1	CASSPTTGASGNTIYF	TGTGCCAGCAGCCCGACTACAGGGGCCTCTGGAAACACCATATATTTT
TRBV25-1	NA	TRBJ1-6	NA	CASSDESGRYNSPLHF	TGTGCCAGCAGTGACGAGTCGGGACGGTATAATTCGCCCCTCCACTTT
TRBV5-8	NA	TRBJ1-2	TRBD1	CASSSTGALYGYTF	TGTGCCAGCAGCTCGACAGGGGCTCTCTATGGCTACACCTTC
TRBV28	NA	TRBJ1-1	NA	CASSLSYREAFF	TGTGCCAGCAGTTTATCCTACAGGGAAGCTTTCTTT
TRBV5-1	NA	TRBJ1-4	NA	CASSWDGEKLFF	TGCGCCAGCAGCTGGGACGGCGAAAAACTGTTTTTT
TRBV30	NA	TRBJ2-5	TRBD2	CAWSPGLAGVETQYF	TGTGCCTGGAGTCCGGGACTAGCGGGAGTTGAGACCCAGTACTTC
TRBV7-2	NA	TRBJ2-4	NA	CASSLSGLAKNIQYF	TGTGCCAGCAGCTTATCGGGGCTAGCCAAAAACATTCAGTACTTC
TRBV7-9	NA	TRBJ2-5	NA	CASSLSSGLQETQYF	TGTGCCAGCAGCTTGTCGAGCGGATTACAAGAGACCCAGTACTTC
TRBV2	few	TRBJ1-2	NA	CASSQDGGYTF	TGTGCCAGCAGTCAGGACGGTGGCTACACCTTC
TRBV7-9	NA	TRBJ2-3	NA	CASSFAGFSTDTQYF	TGTGCCAGCAGCTTTGCCGGGTTTAGCACAGATACGCAGTATTTT
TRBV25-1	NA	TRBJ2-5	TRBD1	CASSDPGTAKAQYF	TGTGCCAGCAGTGACCCCGGGACAGCGAAGGCCCAGTACTTC
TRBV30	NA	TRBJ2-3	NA	CAWSVSGFADTQYF	TGTGCCTGGAGTGTCTCAGGGTTCGCGGATACGCAGTATTTT
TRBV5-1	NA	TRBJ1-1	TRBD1	CASSTDRGLTEAFF	TGCGCCAGCAGCACGGACAGGGGGCTAACTGAAGCTTTCTTT
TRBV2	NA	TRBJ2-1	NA	CASSFDLLGEQFF	TGTGCCAGCAGTTTTGACCTTCTGGGGGAGCAGTTCTTC